The clone carrying this T cell receptor beta chain was seen a few times. No antigen is known for it. A TCRbeta library incorporating unique molecular identifiers was prepared. TCRdb re-analysed the PCR reads in MiXCR, keeping a single row per CDR3 protein. The repertoire has about 350,000 distinct CDR3 sequences, about 16% of them found once; the top ten carry about 41%. The data were taken from a study of T-cell reconstitution after alpha-beta-depleted transplantation in children. Study findings and constraints: The authors attributed T-cell counts and diversity one year after transplant mostly to newly produced T cells.

V was clipped by 5 bases and J by 3 bases, with 15 bases between them. The CDR3 runs to 15 residues. The starting material was PBMCs, mostly from graft donor cells, obtained 360 days after TCRalphabeta/CD19-depleted stem cell transplant. This receptor was identified in a male patient aged 2-15 years who had a stem cell transplant for acute lymphoblastic leukemia, so the T cells may come from the graft donor. The genes are TRBV12-3 or TRBV12-4 and TRBJ2-3; possible D gene TRBD1, 5 bases. The CDR3 nucleotides are TGTGCCAGCAGTACCCATAGGGGCCTTACAGATACGCAGTATTTT. Its translation is CASSTHRGLTDTQYF.